Below, 28 T cell receptor beta chains from the same sample are listed, as sequenced in a study of cytomegalovirus exposure and HLA in healthy donors. Vbeta (60) and Jbeta (13) primers were used in the PCR. Measured with immunoSEQ multiplex PCR; TCRdb has only the in-frame clones, and not every one. This table has roughly 150,000 clones, roughly 70% appearing once. Sequences were obtained from PBMCs. The receptors were gathered from a male donor in good health and CMV-seronegative.

The rearrangement links TRBV27 to TRBJ1-6; tentatively, D is TRBD1 (5 bases). The V gene's germline CDR1 is MNHEY and CDR2 SMNVEV (reference sequence). Trimming removed 8 bases at V and 7 bases at J, with 15 bases between. This CDR3 is built from 14 residues. CDR3 DNA: TGTGCCAGCCAGGGCCCCGGGAGGAATTCACCCCTCCACTTT. Protein sequence: CASQGPGRNSPLHF.

This clone showed up just once. This chain joins TRBV2 and TRBJ1-2; D call uncertain. Trimming cost V 2 bases and J 3 bases, with 7 bases left between them. Germline CDR1 is SNHLY and CDR2 is FYNNEI. The CDR3 covers 13 residues. The CDR3 here is CASSESVYYGYTF. CDR3 DNA: TGTGCCAGCAGTGAATCAGTTTACTATGGCTACACCTTC.

CDR3 region: CATVGNTEAFF. The CDR3 region has the DNA TGTGCCACGGTCGGTAACACTGAAGCTTTCTTT. The rearrangement uses TRBV28 and TRBJ1-1; D remains unclear. The V end was cut by 10 bases, the J end by 2 bases, with 8 bases between. The CDR3 spans 11 residues. From germline, CDR1 is MDHEN and CDR2 SYDVKM.

The chain carries TRBV6-6 and TRBJ1-2; unclear D gene. The CDR3 has 15 amino acids. Germline V lookup: CDR1 MNHNY, CDR2 SVGAGI (reference sequence). V was clipped by 0 bases and J by 6 bases, with 14 bases between them. The CDR3 reads CASSYSAGLGDGYTF. CDR3 nucleotides: TGTGCCAGCAGTTACTCTGCGGGTCTAGGCGATGGCTACACCTTC.

This clone has a handful of counts. The chain links TRBV12-2 to TRBJ2-5; TRBD1, as called in the table, went unchecked against the DNA. The J call may not be correct, given that the DNA end is closer to TRBJ2-7. TRBV12-2 corresponds to a pseudogene. The length of the CDR3 is 19 residues. The CDR3 DNA reads TGTGCAAGTCGCTTACCCCCCGTCGCGGGACAGGACCCCTCCTACGAGCAGTACTTC. Translating it yields CASRLPPVAGQDPSYEQYF.

The chain links TRBV19 to TRBJ2-7, with TRBD1 matching 8 bases. The J segment lost 6 bases and the V segment lost 4 bases, leaving 8 bases of the junction unmatched. CDR1 is LNHDA, CDR2 SQIVND, per germline (reference sequence). This CDR3 comprises 14 residues. The CDR3 sequence is CASSTPDRVGEQYF. As DNA, the CDR3 is TGTGCCAGTAGTACTCCGGACAGGGTGGGCGAGCAGTACTTC.

Only a few counts were recorded for this clone. The chain recombines TRBV6-6 with TRBJ1-2, with TRBD1 matching 11 bases. J gave up 5 bases and V 5 bases, and 10 bases lay outside the gene matches. CDR1 MNHNY and CDR2 SVGAGI come from the germline V gene (reference sequence). This CDR3 contains 16 residues. Here the CDR3 reads CASSPHLGTGGYGYTF. As DNA, the CDR3 is TGTGCCAGCAGTCCCCACCTCGGGACAGGGGGATATGGCTACACCTTC.

The chain couples TRBV2 to TRBJ1-2, with TRBD1 matching 7 bases. Germline V lookup: CDR1 SNHLY, CDR2 FYNNEI. V was clipped by 3 bases and J by 2 bases; unmatched bases: 3. This CDR3 is built from 14 residues. The CDR3 coding sequence is TGTGCCAGCAGTGACAGGGGGGAAAACTATGGCTACACCTTC. Protein sequence: CASSDRGENYGYTF.

The rearrangement uses TRBV4-1 and TRBJ2-3, with 8 positions matching TRBD2. The trim removed 0 bases at V and 4 bases at J, leaving 6 bases unmatched. Germline V lookup: CDR1 MGHRA, CDR2 YSYEKL. The CDR3 is 16 amino acids. The CDR3 loop reads CASSQDSGSRADTQYF. CDR3 nucleotide sequence: TGCGCCAGCAGCCAAGACAGCGGGAGCAGGGCAGATACGCAGTATTTT.

V gene TRBV28 combines with J gene TRBJ2-1; TRBD1 might be the D (6 bases). Germline V lookup: CDR1 MDHEN, CDR2 SYDVKM. V shed 5 bases and J shed 9 bases, with 11 bases lying between them. The length of the CDR3 is 12 residues. The DNA for the CDR3 is TGTGCCAGCAGTCCTTGGACAGCTGAGCAGTTCTTC. This gives the protein CASSPWTAEQFF.

The rearrangement joins TRBV4-1 to TRBJ2-3, with 7 nucleotides matching TRBD2. CDR3 length: 14 residues. V was clipped by 5 bases and J by 4 bases; unmatched bases: 6. Germline CDR1 and CDR2: MGHRA and YSYEKL. CDR3 sequence: CASSFGLGSDTQYF. For the CDR3, the DNA is TGCGCCAGCAGCTTTGGACTAGGTTCAGATACGCAGTATTTT.

The chain uses TRBV6-1 and TRBJ2-1; 12 bases match TRBD2. Per the germline V gene, CDR1 is MNHNS and CDR2 is SASEGT. Trimming at V came to 6 bases and at J to 9 bases, leaving 6 bases not matched to a gene. The CDR3 is 14 amino acids. The CDR3 bases are TGTGCCAGCAGCACTAGCGGGGGGCTTGGTGAGCAGTTCTTC. It codes for CASSTSGGLGEQFF.

This chain joins TRBV19 and TRBJ2-7, with a possible D match to TRBD1 (5 bases). Trimming left V 3 bases short and J 3 bases short, with 9 bases between. The CDR3 totals 13 residues. Germline V gene sequence: CDR1 LNHDA, CDR2 SQIVND (reference sequence). CDR3 region: CASSIRDGYEQYF. The CDR3 region has the DNA TGTGCCAGTAGTATCAGGGATGGCTACGAGCAGTACTTC. Full variable domain (missing parts from reference TRBV19 and TRBJ2-7): DGGITQSPKYLFRKEGQNVTLSCEQNLNHDAMYWYRQDPGQGLRLIYYSQIVNDFQKGDIAEGYSVSREKKESFPLTVTSAQKNPTAFYLCASSIRDGYEQYFGPGTRLTVT.

V and J are TRBV5-1 and TRBJ2-7; possible D gene TRBD1, 5 bases. V lost 5 bases, J lost 3 bases, and 15 bases lay in between. In germline, CDR1 is SGHRS, CDR2 YFSETQ. This CDR3 contains 14 residues. CDR3 nucleotide sequence: TGCGCCAGCAGATCCGCAGGGAAAGGCTACGAGCAGTACTTC. Encoded protein: CASRSAGKGYEQYF.

The chain is built from TRBV5-6 and TRBJ2-7, with 7 nucleotides matching TRBD1. CDR3 length: 18 amino acids. V shed 4 bases and J 5 bases; nucleotides not matched to a gene: 21. CDR1 and CDR2 from the germline V gene are SGHDT and YYEEEE. The CDR3 loop reads CASSRSFSGTERRDEQYF. CDR3 DNA: TGTGCCAGCAGCCGTTCCTTTTCCGGGACAGAACGCCGAGACGAGCAGTACTTC.

The count of this clone is one. The chain couples TRBV28 to TRBJ1-6; 7 bases agree with TRBD1. CDR1 MDHEN and CDR2 SYDVKM come from the germline V gene. The CDR3 sequence is 17 residues long. The junction had 10 bases not matched to a gene; V was cut back by 5 bases and J by 3 bases. The CDR3 loop reads CASSTSRTGVYNSPLHF. CDR3 nucleotide sequence: TGTGCCAGCAGTACATCCCGGACAGGAGTCTATAATTCACCCCTCCACTTT.

The chain has TRBV7-2 and TRBJ1-2; D is uncertain. V was clipped by 1 base and J by 6 bases, with 12 bases between them. The length of the CDR3 is 14 residues. Germline lookup yields CDR1 SGHTA and CDR2 FQGNSA. This chain's CDR3 is CASSLEAATNGYTF. DNA for the CDR3: TGTGCCAGCAGCTTAGAGGCGGCAACTAATGGCTACACCTTC. The full variable domain, its missing parts supplied by reference TRBV7-2 and TRBJ1-2, is GAGVSQSPSNKVTEKGKDVELRCDPISGHTALYWYRQSLGQGLEFLIYFQGNSAPDKSGLPSDRFSAERTGGSVSTLTIQRTQQEDSAVYLCASSLEAATNGYTFGSGTRLTVV.

The chain combines TRBV21-1 with TRBJ2-3; the tabulated D call, TRBD2, remains unverified against the DNA. TRBV21-1 has pseudogene status. The CDR3 is 14 amino acids. Written as DNA, the CDR3 is TGTGCCAGCAGCGCCCGACTAGAAACAGATACGCAGTATTTT. It yields the protein CASSARLETDTQYF.

The gene calls are TRBV28 and TRBJ2-7, with D tentatively TRBD2 (5 bases). Trimming removed 6 bases at V and 6 bases at J, with 15 bases between. The CDR3 length is 13 residues. CDR1 MDHEN and CDR2 SYDVKM come from the germline V gene. CDR3 amino acids: CASRARRVTEQYF. In nucleotides, the CDR3 is TGTGCCAGCAGGGCCCGGCGGGTCACCGAGCAGTACTTC.

This chain links TRBV2 with TRBJ1-1; maybe TRBD1 (6 bases). Germline values: CDR1 SNHLY, CDR2 FYNNEI. The CDR3 length is 13 residues. Deletions cut 6 bases from V and 7 bases from J, with 15 bases between. The chain's CDR3 is CASSAIQGIEAFF. In nucleotides, the CDR3 is TGTGCCAGCAGCGCAATCCAGGGGATTGAAGCTTTCTTT.

The chain combines TRBV14 with TRBJ2-2; possibly TRBD2 for D (5 bases). Germline V gene sequence: CDR1 SGHDN, CDR2 FVKESK. V lost 0 bases, J lost 0 bases, and 8 bases lay in between. The CDR3 loop spans 16 amino acids. For the CDR3, the DNA is TGTGCCAGCAGCCAAGATTACGGGGCGAACACCGGGGAGCTGTTTTTT. Amino acids: CASSQDYGANTGELFF.

The V and J genes are TRBV27 and TRBJ1-1; D gene uncertain. V was clipped by 5 bases and J by 3 bases, with 22 bases between them. The germline CDR1 and CDR2 sequences are MNHEY and SMNVEV (reference sequence). CDR3 length: 17 amino acids. In DNA form, the CDR3 reads TGTGCCAGCAGTCTAGCCCCCGGGTCTTTAAAGGACACTGAAGCTTTCTTT. Translated: CASSLAPGSLKDTEAFF.

V gene TRBV7-8 combines with J gene TRBJ1-6, with 9 bases identical to TRBD1. Germline CDR1 is SGHVS and CDR2 is FQNEAQ. CDR3 length: 13 amino acids. With 5 bases clipped from V and 8 bases from J, the junction kept 1 base outside the gene matches. The CDR3 region has the DNA TGTGCCAGCAGCGACAGGGGGGATTCACCCCTCCACTTT. It specifies CASSDRGDSPLHF.

The chain combines TRBV29-1 with TRBJ2-7; TRBD2 aligns across 10 bases. This CDR3 is 12 amino acids long. V trimming: 4 bases; J trimming: 4 bases; junction bases outside the gene matches: 1. Germline V CDR1 and CDR2: SQVTM, ANQGSEA. The CDR3 bases are TGCAGCGTTGCACTAGCGGGGTACGAGCAGTACTTC. Encoded protein: CSVALAGYEQYF.

The V and J genes are TRBV6-6 and TRBJ1-5; TRBD1 might be the D (5 bases). In germline, CDR1 is MNHNY, CDR2 SVGAGI (reference sequence). Deletions cut 6 bases from V and 4 bases from J, with 19 bases between. The CDR3 is made up of 16 amino acids. DNA of the CDR3: TGTGCCAGCAGCGATCGGGGGGGACGGCAAAATCAGCCCCAGCATTTT. Its protein is CASSDRGGRQNQPQHF.

This clone was detected only a few times. The chain combines TRBV28 with TRBJ2-2; 9 nucleotides match TRBD1. This CDR3 contains 17 residues. The trim removed 3 bases at V and 4 bases at J, leaving 9 bases unmatched. Germline V gene lookup returns CDR1 MDHEN and CDR2 SYDVKM. DNA of the CDR3: TGTGCCAGCAGTTTGGGCCGGACAGGGGCTGCCACCGGGGAGCTGTTTTTT. Translated, it gives CASSLGRTGAATGELFF.

Regarding this clone: The identical CDR3 is also encoded by other nucleotide sequences in the sample. The gene calls are TRBV28 and TRBJ2-1; TRBD2 agrees at 9 bases. The CDR3 totals 14 residues. Germline-derived CDR1 and CDR2 are MDHEN and SYDVKM. Trimming at V came to 5 bases and at J to 3 bases, leaving 2 bases not matched to a gene. In DNA, the CDR3 is TGTGCCAGCAGTCTAGCGGGGTTCTACAATGAGCAGTTCTTC. It translates to CASSLAGFYNEQFF.

The CDR3 DNA reads as TGTGCCAGCAGCCCCCGCGGCCCCGGTTCCTATAATTCACCCCTCCACTTT. It translates to CASSPRGPGSYNSPLHF. This chain links TRBV5-8 with TRBJ1-6; no clear D. V was trimmed by 4 bases and J by 1 base, leaving 15 bases between them. The germline V gene has CDR1 SGHTS and CDR2 YDEGEE. This CDR3 spans 17 amino acids.